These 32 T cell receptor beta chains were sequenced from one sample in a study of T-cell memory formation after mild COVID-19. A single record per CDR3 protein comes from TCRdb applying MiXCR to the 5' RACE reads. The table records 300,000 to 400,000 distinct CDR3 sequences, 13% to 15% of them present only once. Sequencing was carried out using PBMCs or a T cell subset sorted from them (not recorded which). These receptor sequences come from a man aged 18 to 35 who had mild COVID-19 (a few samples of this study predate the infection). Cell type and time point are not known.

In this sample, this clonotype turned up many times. The CDR3 is CASSLPSPTGTGELFF. The DNA for the CDR3 is TGCGCCAGCAGCCTACCTAGCCCTACAGGCACCGGGGAGCTGTTTTTT. The rearrangement uses TRBV5-1 and TRBJ2-2, with D perhaps given as TRBD1 or TRBD2 (5 bases each). Germline assignment: CDR1 SGHRS and CDR2 YFSETQ. This CDR3 is built from 16 residues. Trimming pared 4 bases from V and 4 bases from J, leaving 17 bases between.

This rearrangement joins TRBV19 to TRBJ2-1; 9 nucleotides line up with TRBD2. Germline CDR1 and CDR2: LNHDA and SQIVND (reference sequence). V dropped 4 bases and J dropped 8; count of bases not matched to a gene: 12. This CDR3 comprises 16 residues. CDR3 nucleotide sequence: TGTGCCAGTAGTAGGCGGTCGACTAGCGGAAGCGATGAGCAGTTCTTC. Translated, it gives CASSRRSTSGSDEQFF.

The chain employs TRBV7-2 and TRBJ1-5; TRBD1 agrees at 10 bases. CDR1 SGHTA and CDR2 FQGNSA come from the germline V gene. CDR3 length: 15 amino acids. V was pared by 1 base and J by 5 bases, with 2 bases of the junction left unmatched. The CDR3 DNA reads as TGTGCCAGCAGCTTAGTTGGGACAGGGGATCAGCCCCAGCATTTT. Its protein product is CASSLVGTGDQPQHF.

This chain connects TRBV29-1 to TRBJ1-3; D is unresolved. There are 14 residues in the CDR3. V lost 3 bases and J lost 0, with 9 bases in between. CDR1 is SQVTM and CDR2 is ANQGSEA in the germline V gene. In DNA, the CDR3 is TGCAGCGTTGATCCCGGGAGCTCTGGAAACACCATATATTTT. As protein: CSVDPGSSGNTIYF.

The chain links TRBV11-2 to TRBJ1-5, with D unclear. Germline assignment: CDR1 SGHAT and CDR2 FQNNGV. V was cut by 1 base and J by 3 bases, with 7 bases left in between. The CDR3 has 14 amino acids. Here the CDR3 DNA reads TGTGCCAGCAGCTTAGGGCAATACAATCAGCCCCAGCATTTT. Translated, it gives CASSLGQYNQPQHF. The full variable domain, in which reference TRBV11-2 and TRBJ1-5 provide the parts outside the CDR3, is EAGVAQSPRYKIIEKRQSVAFWCNPISGHATLYWYQQILGQGPKLLIQFQNNGVVDDSQLPKDRFSAERLKGVDSTLKIQPAKLEDSAVYLCASSLGQYNQPQHFGDGTRLSIL.

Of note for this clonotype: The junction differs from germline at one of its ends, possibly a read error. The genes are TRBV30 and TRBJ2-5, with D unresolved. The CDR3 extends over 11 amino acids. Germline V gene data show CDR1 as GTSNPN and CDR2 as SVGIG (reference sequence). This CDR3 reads CAWSAQETKYF. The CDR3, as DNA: TGTGCCTGGAGTGCCCAAGAGACCAAGTACTTC.

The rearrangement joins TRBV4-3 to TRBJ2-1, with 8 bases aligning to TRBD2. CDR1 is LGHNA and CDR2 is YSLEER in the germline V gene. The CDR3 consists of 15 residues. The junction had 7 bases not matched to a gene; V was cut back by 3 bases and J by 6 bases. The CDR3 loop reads CASSHAGGPINEQFF. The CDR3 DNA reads TGCGCCAGCAGCCACGCGGGGGGTCCAATCAATGAGCAGTTCTTC.

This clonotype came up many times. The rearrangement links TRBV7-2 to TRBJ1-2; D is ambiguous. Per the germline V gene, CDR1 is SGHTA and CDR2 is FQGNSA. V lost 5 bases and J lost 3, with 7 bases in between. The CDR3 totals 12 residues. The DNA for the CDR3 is TGTGCCAGCAGCCCGGATCACTATGGCTACACCTTC. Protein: CASSPDHYGYTF.

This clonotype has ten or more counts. The CDR3 region is CASSGDRGTYNEQFF. The CDR3 nucleotides read TGCGCCAGCAGCGGGGACAGGGGCACCTACAATGAGCAGTTCTTC. The chain couples TRBV5-1 to TRBJ2-1; TRBD1 matches at 10 bases. The J segment lost 2 bases and the V segment lost 4 bases, leaving 3 bases of the junction unmatched. The CDR3 loop spans 15 amino acids. Germline CDR1 is SGHRS and CDR2 is YFSETQ.

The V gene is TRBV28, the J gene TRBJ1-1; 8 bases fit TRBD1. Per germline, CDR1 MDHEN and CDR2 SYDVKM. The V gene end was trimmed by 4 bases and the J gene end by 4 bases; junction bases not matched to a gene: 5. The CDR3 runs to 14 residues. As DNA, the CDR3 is TGTGCCAGCAGTTGGACAGGGCAGATCACTGAAGCTTTCTTT. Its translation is CASSWTGQITEAFF.

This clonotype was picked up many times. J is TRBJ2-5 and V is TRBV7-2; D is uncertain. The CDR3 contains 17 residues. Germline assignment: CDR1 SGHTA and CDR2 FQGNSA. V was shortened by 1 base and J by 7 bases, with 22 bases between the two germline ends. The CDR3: CASSLDLNIVEHGTQYF. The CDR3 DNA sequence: TGTGCCAGCAGCTTAGACCTAAATATAGTGGAACACGGGACCCAGTACTTC.

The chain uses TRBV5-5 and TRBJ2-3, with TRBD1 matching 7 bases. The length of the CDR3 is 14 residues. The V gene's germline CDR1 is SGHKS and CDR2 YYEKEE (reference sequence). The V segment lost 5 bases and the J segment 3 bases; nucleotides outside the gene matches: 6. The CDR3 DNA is TGTGCCAGCAGTCCACAGGGGCGGACAGATACGCAGTATTTT. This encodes CASSPQGRTDTQYF.

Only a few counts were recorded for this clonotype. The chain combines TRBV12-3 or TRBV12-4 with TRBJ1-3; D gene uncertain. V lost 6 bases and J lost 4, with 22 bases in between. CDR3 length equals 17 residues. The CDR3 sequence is CASSSGRQGPSGNTIYF. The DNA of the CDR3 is TGTGCCAGCAGCTCAGGCCGCCAAGGTCCAAGCGGAAACACCATATATTTT.

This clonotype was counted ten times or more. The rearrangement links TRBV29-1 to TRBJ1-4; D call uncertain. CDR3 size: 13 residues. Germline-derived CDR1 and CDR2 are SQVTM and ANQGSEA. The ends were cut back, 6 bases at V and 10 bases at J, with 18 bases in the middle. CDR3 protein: CSVIAEGNPKLFF. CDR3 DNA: TGCAGCGTCATAGCCGAAGGGAATCCAAAACTGTTTTTT.

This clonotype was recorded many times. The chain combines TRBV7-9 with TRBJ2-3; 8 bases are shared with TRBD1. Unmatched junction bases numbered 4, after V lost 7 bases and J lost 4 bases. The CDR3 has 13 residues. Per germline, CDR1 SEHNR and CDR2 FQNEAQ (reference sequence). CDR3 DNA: TGTGCCAGCACCATGACAGGGGCAGATACGCAGTATTTT. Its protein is CASTMTGADTQYF.

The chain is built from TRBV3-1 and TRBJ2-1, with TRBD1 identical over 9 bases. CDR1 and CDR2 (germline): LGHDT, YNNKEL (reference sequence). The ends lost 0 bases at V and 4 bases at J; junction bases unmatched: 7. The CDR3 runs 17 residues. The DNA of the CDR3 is TGTGCCAGCAGCCAAGAACTGGACAGGGGCCTTTACAATGAGCAGTTCTTC. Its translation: CASSQELDRGLYNEQFF.

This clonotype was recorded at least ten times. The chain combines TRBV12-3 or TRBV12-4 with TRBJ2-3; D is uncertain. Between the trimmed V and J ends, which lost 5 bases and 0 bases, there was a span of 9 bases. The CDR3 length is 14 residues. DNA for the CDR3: TGTGCCAGCAGTCCCCGAGCTAGCACAGATACGCAGTATTTT. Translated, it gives CASSPRASTDTQYF.

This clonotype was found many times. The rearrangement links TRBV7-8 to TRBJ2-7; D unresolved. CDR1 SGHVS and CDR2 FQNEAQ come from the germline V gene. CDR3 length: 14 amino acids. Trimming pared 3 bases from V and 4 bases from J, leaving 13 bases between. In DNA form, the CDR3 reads TGTGCCAGCAGCTTCTACAGCCCCCCTTACGAGCAGTACTTC. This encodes CASSFYSPPYEQYF.

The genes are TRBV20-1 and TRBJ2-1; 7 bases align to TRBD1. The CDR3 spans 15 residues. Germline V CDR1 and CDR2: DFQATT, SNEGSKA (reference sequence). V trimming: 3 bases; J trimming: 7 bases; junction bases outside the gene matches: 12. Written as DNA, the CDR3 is TGCAGTGCTAGTGCTTCGACAGGGACAAGGAATGAGCAGTTCTTC. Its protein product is CSASASTGTRNEQFF.

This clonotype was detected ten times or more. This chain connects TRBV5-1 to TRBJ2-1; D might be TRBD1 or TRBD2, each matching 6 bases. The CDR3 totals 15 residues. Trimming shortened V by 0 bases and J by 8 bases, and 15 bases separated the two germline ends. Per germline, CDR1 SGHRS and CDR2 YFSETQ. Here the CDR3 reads CASSLVPGEVDEQFF. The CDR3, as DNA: TGCGCCAGCAGCTTGGTCCCAGGGGAGGTCGATGAGCAGTTCTTC.

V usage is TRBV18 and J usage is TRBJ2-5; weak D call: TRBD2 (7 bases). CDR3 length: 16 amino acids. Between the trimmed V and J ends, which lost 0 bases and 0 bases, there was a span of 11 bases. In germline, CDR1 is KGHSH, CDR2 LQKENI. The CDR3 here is CASSPPGGTHQETQYF. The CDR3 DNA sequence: TGTGCCAGCTCACCACCGGGGGGGACACACCAAGAGACCCAGTACTTC.

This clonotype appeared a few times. Here the CDR3 DNA reads TGCAGCGTTGTCCAGGGAGTCTCTGGAAACACCATATATTTT. Its translation is CSVVQGVSGNTIYF. This sequence joins TRBV29-1 and TRBJ1-3, with a possible D match to TRBD1 (5 bases). Trimming took off 4 bases at V and 0 bases at J, with 10 bases between the two ends. Germline V gene lookup returns CDR1 SQVTM and CDR2 ANQGSEA. The CDR3 length is 14 residues.

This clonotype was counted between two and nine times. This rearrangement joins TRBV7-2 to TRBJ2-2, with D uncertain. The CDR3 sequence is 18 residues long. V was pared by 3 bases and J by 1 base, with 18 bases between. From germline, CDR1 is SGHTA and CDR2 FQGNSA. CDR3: CASSFETIVTLNTGELFF. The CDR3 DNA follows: TGTGCCAGCAGCTTTGAAACCATCGTTACCCTGAACACCGGGGAGCTGTTTTTT.

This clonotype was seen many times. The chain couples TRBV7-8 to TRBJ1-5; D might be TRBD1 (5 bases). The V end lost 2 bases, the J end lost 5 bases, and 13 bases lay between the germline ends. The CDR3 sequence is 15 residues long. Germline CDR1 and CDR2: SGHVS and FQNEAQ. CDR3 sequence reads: CASSLRGVGDQPQHF. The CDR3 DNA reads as TGTGCCAGCAGCTTAAGAGGGGTGGGTGATCAGCCCCAGCATTTT.

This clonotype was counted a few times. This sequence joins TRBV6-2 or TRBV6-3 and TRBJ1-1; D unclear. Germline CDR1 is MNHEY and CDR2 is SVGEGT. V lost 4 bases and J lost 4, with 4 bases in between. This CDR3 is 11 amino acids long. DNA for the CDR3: TGTGCCAGCAGTTCTTTCACTGAAGCTTTCTTT. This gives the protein CASSSFTEAFF.

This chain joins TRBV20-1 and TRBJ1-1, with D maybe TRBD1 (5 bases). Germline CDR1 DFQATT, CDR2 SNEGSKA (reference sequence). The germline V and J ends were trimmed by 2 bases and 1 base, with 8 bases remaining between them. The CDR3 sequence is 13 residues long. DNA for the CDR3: TGCAGTGCTAGAAGGGGATGGAACACTGAAGCTTTCTTT. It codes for CSARRGWNTEAFF.

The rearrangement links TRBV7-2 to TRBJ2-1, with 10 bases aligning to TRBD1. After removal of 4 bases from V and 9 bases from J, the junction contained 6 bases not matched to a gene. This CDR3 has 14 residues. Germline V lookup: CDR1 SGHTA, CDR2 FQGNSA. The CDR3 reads CASSSDRGLGEQFF. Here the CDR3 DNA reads TGTGCCAGCAGCTCCGACAGGGGGCTGGGTGAGCAGTTCTTC.

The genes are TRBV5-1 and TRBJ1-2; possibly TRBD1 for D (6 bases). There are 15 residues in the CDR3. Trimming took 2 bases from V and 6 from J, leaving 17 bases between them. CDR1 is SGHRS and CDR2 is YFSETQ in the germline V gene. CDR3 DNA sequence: TGCGCCAGCAGCTTAAGGGCCGGGCAGGGGAATGGCTACACCTTC. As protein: CASSLRAGQGNGYTF. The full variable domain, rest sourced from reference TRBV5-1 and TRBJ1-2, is KAGVTQTPRYLIKTRGQQVTLSCSPISGHRSVSWYQQTPGQGLQFLFEYFSETQRNKGNFPGRFSGRQFSNSRSEMNVSTLELGDSALYLCASSLRAGQGNGYTFGSGTRLTVV.

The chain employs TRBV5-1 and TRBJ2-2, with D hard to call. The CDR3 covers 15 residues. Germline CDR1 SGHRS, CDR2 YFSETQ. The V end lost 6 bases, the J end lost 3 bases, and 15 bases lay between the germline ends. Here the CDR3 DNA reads TGCGCCAGCAATGAGGCGTCAGGAGACACCGGGGAGCTGTTTTTT. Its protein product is CASNEASGDTGELFF.

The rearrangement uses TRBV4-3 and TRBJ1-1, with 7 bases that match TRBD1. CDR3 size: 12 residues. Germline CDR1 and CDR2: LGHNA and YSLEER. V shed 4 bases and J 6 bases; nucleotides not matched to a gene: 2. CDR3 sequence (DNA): TGCGCCAGCAGCCTAGGACAGGCTGAAGCTTTCTTT. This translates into CASSLGQAEAFF.

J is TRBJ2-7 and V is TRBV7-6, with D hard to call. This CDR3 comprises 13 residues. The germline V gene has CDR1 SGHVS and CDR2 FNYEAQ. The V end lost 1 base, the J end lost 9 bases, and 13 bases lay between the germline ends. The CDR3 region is CASSLGGIGGQYF. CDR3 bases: TGTGCCAGCAGCTTAGGAGGTATTGGCGGGCAGTACTTC.

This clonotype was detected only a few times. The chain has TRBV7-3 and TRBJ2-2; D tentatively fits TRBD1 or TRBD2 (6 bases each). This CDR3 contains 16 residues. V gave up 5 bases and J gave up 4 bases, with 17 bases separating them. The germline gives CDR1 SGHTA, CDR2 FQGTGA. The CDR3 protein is CASSAFVGGTTGELFF. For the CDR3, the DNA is TGTGCCAGCAGCGCCTTTGTGGGGGGCACCACCGGGGAGCTGTTTTTT.